Reported below is one TCR beta chain. This entry comes from a study of blood T cell repertoires in COVID-19. About the study: The United States, Italy and Spain provided the acute and convalescent COVID-19 samples. T cells, B-cell-depleted T cells, or PBMCs supplied cDNA or gDNA.

Authors' methods: Estimates of nucleated cell counts were drawn from the amplification of reference gene primers. Here immunoSEQ multiplex PCR was the method, and the copy in TCRdb shows in-frame clones only, minus some. V, J and clone size are those of that table, while D and trimming were read from the DNA. This table holds fewer than 250,000 clones, roughly 90% found once. CDR1 is SGHTA, CDR2 FQGNSA, per germline. The CDR3 has 15 amino acids. V lost 3 bases to trimming and J lost 4 bases; unmatched junction nucleotides: 3. The receptor was derived from a man between 65 and 80 years old with acute or convalescent COVID-19. Sequencing was carried out using peripheral blood. The chain employs TRBV7-2 and TRBJ1-5; 10 bases are shared with TRBD1. CDR3 nucleotide sequence: TGTGCCAGCAGCTTGACAGGGGGCTTTAATCAGCCCCAGCATTTT. Amino acids: CASSLTGGFNQPQHF.